This T cell receptor beta chain was captured by sequencing in a study of beta chain features in type 1 diabetes. Study findings and constraints: Type 1 diabetes patients had moderately but significantly shorter TCRB CDR3s in all four CD4+ subsets. Sequencing the cDNA could make cells with high TCR expression show up more than they should.

Since all of the isolated RNA was reverse transcribed, expressed TCRB transcripts were what got sequenced. Roughly 3.5 million reads per sample were averaged for naive, central memory and regulatory samples. The method was immunoSEQ multiplex PCR; TCRdb's version includes in-frame clones alone and lacks a portion of them. The table records about 230,000 clones, roughly 17% of them present only once. The germline V gene has CDR1 SGDLS and CDR2 YYNGEE. The V end was cut by 0 bases, the J end by 0 bases, with 10 bases between. The CDR3 is 17 amino acids. A word on this clone: Its antigen is not identified.

Sequencing input: naive CD4+ T cells from blood. The chain is built from TRBV9 and TRBJ2-6, with D perhaps matching TRBD2 (5 bases). The source of this sequence is a man younger than 45 with type 1 diabetes. CDR3 region: CASSVAEDSSGANVLTF. CDR3 bases: TGTGCCAGCAGCGTAGCGGAGGATAGCTCTGGGGCCAACGTCCTGACTTTC.